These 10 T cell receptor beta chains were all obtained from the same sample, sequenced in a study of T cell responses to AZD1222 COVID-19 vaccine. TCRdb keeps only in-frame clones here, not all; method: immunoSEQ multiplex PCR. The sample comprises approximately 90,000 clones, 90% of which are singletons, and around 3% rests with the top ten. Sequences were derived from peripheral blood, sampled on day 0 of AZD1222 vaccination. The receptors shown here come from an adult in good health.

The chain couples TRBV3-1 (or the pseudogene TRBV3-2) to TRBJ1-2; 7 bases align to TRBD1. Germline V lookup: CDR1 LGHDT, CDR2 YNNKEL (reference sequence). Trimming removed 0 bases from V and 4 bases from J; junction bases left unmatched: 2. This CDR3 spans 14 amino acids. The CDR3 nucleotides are TGTGCCAGCAGCCAAGATCAGGGGGGCTATGGCTACACCTTC. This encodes CASSQDQGGYGYTF.

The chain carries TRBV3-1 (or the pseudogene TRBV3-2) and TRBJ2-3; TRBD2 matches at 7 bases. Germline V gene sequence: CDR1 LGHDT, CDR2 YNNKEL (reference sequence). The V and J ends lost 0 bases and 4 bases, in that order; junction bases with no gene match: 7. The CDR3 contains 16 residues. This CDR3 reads CASSQESRGWADTQYF. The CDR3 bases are TGTGCCAGCAGCCAAGAGTCGCGGGGGTGGGCAGATACGCAGTATTTT.

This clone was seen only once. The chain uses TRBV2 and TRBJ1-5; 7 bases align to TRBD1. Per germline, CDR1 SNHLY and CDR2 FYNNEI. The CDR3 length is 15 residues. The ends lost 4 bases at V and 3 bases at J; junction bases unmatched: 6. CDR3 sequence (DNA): TGTGCCAGCAGTGGTCGGGGACAGAACAATCAGCCCCAGCATTTT. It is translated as CASSGRGQNNQPQHF.

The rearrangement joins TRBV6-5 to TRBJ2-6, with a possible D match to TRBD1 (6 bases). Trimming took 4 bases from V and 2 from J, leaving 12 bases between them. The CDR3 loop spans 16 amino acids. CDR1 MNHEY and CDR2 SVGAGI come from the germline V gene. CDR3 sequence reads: CASSFQGIPGANVLTF. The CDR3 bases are TGTGCCAGCAGTTTCCAGGGGATACCTGGGGCCAACGTCCTGACTTTC.

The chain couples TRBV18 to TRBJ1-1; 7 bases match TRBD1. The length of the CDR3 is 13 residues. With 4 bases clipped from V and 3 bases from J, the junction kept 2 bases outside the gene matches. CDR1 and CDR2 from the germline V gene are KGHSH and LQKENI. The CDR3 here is CASSLQGYTEAFF. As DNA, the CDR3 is TGTGCCAGCTCACTACAGGGGTACACTGAAGCTTTCTTT.

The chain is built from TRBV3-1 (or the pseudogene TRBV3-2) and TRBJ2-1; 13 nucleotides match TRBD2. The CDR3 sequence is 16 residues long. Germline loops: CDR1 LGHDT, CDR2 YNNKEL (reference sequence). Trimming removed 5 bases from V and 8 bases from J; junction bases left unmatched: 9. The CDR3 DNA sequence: TGTGCCAGCAGCTACACTAGCGGGGGGGCTCCCGATGAGCAGTTCTTC. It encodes CASSYTSGGAPDEQFF.

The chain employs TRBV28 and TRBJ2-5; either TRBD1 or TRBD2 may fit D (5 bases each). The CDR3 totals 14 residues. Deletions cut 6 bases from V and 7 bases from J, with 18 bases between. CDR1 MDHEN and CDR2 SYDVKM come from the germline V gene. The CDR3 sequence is CASRKGRVKGTQYF. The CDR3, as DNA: TGTGCCAGCAGAAAGGGACGCGTGAAGGGGACCCAGTACTTC.

DNA for the CDR3: TGTGCCAGCAGAGGACAGGGGGTCGGTGAGCAGTTCTTC. It is translated as CASRGQGVGEQFF. The chain uses TRBV2 and TRBJ2-1; 10 bases are shared with TRBD1. J was trimmed by 9 bases and V by 6 bases; bases with no gene match: 5. Germline CDR1 is SNHLY and CDR2 is FYNNEI. The length of the CDR3 is 13 residues.

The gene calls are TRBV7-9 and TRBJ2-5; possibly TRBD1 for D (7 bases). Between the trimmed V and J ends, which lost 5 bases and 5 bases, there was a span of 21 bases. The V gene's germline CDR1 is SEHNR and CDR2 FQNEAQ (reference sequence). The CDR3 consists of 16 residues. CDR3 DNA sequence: TGTGCCAGCAGCACGACGACAGGGCCTGCGGGGGAGACCCAGTACTTC. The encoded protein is CASSTTTGPAGETQYF.

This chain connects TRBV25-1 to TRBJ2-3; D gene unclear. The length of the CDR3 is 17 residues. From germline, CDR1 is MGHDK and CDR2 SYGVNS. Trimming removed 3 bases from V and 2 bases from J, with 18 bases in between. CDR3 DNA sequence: TGTGCCAGCAGTGATCCCCCCGACGGGCTGGACACAGATACGCAGTATTTT. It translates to CASSDPPDGLDTDTQYF. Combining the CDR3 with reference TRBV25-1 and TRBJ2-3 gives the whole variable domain EADIYQTPRYLVIGTGKKITLECSQTMGHDKMYWYQQDPGMELHLIHYSYGVNSTEKGDLSSESTVSRIRTEHFPLTLESARPSHTSQYLCASSDPPDGLDTDTQYFGPGTRLTVL.